Below are 25 T cell receptor beta chains sequenced from a single sample in a study of T cell clonotyping in hematopoietic cell transplantation. Time point given: recipient sample about 28 days before transplant, after cytoreduction. TCRdb keeps only in-frame clones here, not all; method: immunoSEQ multiplex PCR. Among around 27,000 clones listed, roughly three quarters were seen once. The material sequenced was peripheral blood mononuclear cells, taken before stem cell transplant. Source of these receptors: a middle-aged man with myelodysplastic syndrome. Some clones in this sample may be carry-over from other donors' samples.

The chain uses TRBV29-1 and TRBJ1-1; unclear D gene. Germline loops: CDR1 SQVTM, CDR2 ANQGSEA. This CDR3 is 11 amino acids long. Trimming left V 7 bases short and J 4 bases short, with 10 bases between. Written as DNA, the CDR3 is TGCAGCGCTTATTATGGCACTGAAGCTTTCTTT. Its translation is CSAYYGTEAFF.

This chain uses TRBV30 with TRBJ2-3; no reliable D call. CDR3 length: 15 amino acids. V dropped 6 bases and J dropped 0 bases, with 16 bases sitting between them. The V gene's germline CDR1 is GTSNPN and CDR2 SVGIG (reference sequence). The CDR3 coding sequence is TGTGCCTGCCAAATAGCAGGATCTAGCACAGATACGCAGTATTTT. Its protein product is CACQIAGSSTDTQYF.

CDR3 sequence: CSVEGPSSHEQYF. DNA for the CDR3: TGCAGCGTTGAAGGCCCCTCGAGCCACGAGCAGTACTTC. The chain recombines TRBV29-1 with TRBJ2-7; no definite D call. Germline CDR1 SQVTM, CDR2 ANQGSEA. Trimming cost V 1 base and J 5 bases, with 12 bases left between them. The CDR3 totals 13 residues.

This clone was counted between two and nine times. The V call is TRBV30, the J call TRBJ2-1; D is perhaps TRBD1 or TRBD2 (7 bases each). CDR3 size: 15 residues. Trimming pared 7 bases from V and 3 bases from J, leaving 19 bases between. CDR1 and CDR2 (germline): GTSNPN, SVGIG (reference sequence). The CDR3 sequence: CAYLRGSGDYNEQFF. In nucleotides, the CDR3 is TGTGCCTACCTCAGGGGGAGCGGGGACTACAATGAGCAGTTCTTC.

By share, this clone ranks as medium-sized. This sample includes further DNA sequences coding for the same CDR3. The chain couples TRBV29-1 to TRBJ1-2; D is unclear. The CDR3 totals 10 residues. CDR1 and CDR2 from the germline V gene are SQVTM and ANQGSEA. The germline V and J ends were trimmed by 3 bases and 4 bases, with 3 bases remaining between them. The CDR3 spells CSVEGYGYTF. The CDR3 DNA reads TGCAGCGTTGAGGGCTATGGCTACACCTTC. The entire variable domain, with the rest obtained from reference TRBV29-1 and TRBJ1-2, is as follows: SAVISQKPSRDICQRGTSLTIQCQVDSQVTMMFWYRQQPGQSLTLIATANQGSEATYESGFVIDKFPISRPNLTFSTLTVSNMSPEDSSIYLCSVEGYGYTFGSGTRLTVV.

V and J are TRBV11-2 and TRBJ1-1; 8 bases align to TRBD1. J gave up 1 base and V 5 bases, and 6 bases lay outside the gene matches. The CDR3 loop spans 15 amino acids. CDR1 is SGHAT and CDR2 is FQNNGV in the germline V gene. CDR3 DNA: TGTGCCAGCAGCGAAAGACAGGGGACGAACACTGAAGCTTTCTTT. This translates into CASSERQGTNTEAFF. The entire variable domain, with the rest obtained from reference TRBV11-2 and TRBJ1-1, is as follows: EAGVAQSPRYKIIEKRQSVAFWCNPISGHATLYWYQQILGQGPKLLIQFQNNGVVDDSQLPKDRFSAERLKGVDSTLKIQPAKLEDSAVYLCASSERQGTNTEAFFGQGTRLTVV.

The V call is TRBV2, the J call TRBJ1-5; 7 positions agree with TRBD1. There are 13 residues in the CDR3. V lost 6 bases, J lost 7 bases, and 6 bases stayed unmatched. In germline, CDR1 is SNHLY, CDR2 FYNNEI. CDR3 nucleotides: TGTGCCAGCAGCGCAACAGGGGCCCAGCCCCAGCATTTT. It specifies CASSATGAQPQHF.

This clone was picked up a small number of times. This sequence joins TRBV29-1 and TRBJ2-7, with no clear D. Germline CDR1 and CDR2: SQVTM and ANQGSEA. This CDR3 region has 15 residues. Trimming cost V 0 bases and J 2 bases, with 14 bases left between them. This chain's CDR3 is CSVEDGERLPYEQYF. As DNA, the CDR3 is TGCAGCGTTGAAGATGGGGAAAGGCTACCCTACGAGCAGTACTTC.

The genes are TRBV7-2 and TRBJ1-6; D ambiguous. This CDR3 is 13 amino acids long. Germline assignment: CDR1 SGHTA and CDR2 FQGNSA. V shed 2 bases and J shed 10 bases, with 9 bases lying between them. CDR3 coding DNA: TGTGCCAGCAGCTTATGGCTGGAGTCACCCCTCCACTTT. The encoded protein is CASSLWLESPLHF.

The chain joins TRBV30 to TRBJ1-2; no definite D call. The CDR3 totals 14 residues. Germline CDR1 reads GTSNPN; CDR2 reads SVGIG (reference sequence). The V end lost 0 bases, the J end lost 3 bases, and 11 bases lay between the germline ends. The CDR3 spells CAWSVRFTDYGYTF. The CDR3 nucleotides read TGTGCCTGGAGTGTAAGGTTTACCGACTATGGCTACACCTTC.

This rearrangement joins TRBV4-2 to TRBJ1-2, with D maybe TRBD1 (5 bases). There are 16 residues in the CDR3. Germline lookup yields CDR1 LGHNA and CDR2 YNFKEQ. With 0 bases removed from V and 5 bases from J, the gap between germline ends came to 16 bases. The CDR3 sequence: CASSQELGEQAYGYTF. DNA of the CDR3: TGTGCCAGCAGCCAAGAGTTGGGAGAACAGGCGTATGGCTACACCTTC.

The V and J genes are TRBV5-8 and TRBJ1-1; 8 nucleotides agree with TRBD1. Trimming took 1 base from V and 11 from J; bases not matched to a gene: 10. CDR3 size: 14 residues. Germline CDR1 and CDR2: SGHTS and YDEGEE. The DNA of the CDR3 is TGTGCCAGCAGCTTGACAGGGGGGAGTGAGTTGGCTTTCTTT. Its translation: CASSLTGGSELAFF. Full variable domain (missing parts from reference TRBV5-8 and TRBJ1-1): EAGVTQSPTHLIKTRGQQATLRCSPISGHTSVYWYQQALGLGLQFLLWYDEGEERNRGNFPPRFSGRQFPNYSSELNVNALELEDSALYLCASSLTGGSELAFFGQGTRLTVV.

This clone was seen a single time. In DNA, the CDR3 is TGTGCCAGCAGCTTAGCTTCGGCAGCCTATGGCTACACCTTC. It codes for CASSLASAAYGYTF. The V and J genes are TRBV7-8 and TRBJ1-2, with D uncertain. The V and J ends lost 0 bases and 4 bases respectively, with 9 bases between them. From germline, CDR1 is SGHVS and CDR2 FQNEAQ. The CDR3 runs 14 residues.

The chain couples TRBV28 to TRBJ2-7; D is perhaps TRBD1 (7 bases). Germline V lookup: CDR1 MDHEN, CDR2 SYDVKM. The CDR3 loop spans 11 amino acids. V gave up 7 bases and J gave up 6 bases, with 10 bases separating them. For the CDR3, the DNA is TGTGCCAGCATCCAGGGGGGCGAGCAGTACTTC. Translated, it gives CASIQGGEQYF.

The genes are TRBV14 and TRBJ2-5; a possible D gene is TRBD2 (7 bases). Trimming removed 1 base from V and 4 bases from J, with 16 bases in between. Germline V gene lookup returns CDR1 SGHDN and CDR2 FVKESK. The CDR3 is made up of 16 amino acids. CDR3 bases: TGTGCCAGCAGCCAAGTCGGGGGGCGAAAAGGAGAGACCCAGTACTTC. Residues: CASSQVGGRKGETQYF.

This clone has more than one count but fewer than ten. This CDR3 reads CATRQGHYEQYF. The CDR3 bases are TGTGCCACTAGACAGGGGCACTACGAGCAGTACTTC. V is TRBV19 and J is TRBJ2-7; 8 nucleotides match TRBD1. J gave up 3 bases and V 10 bases, and 5 bases lay outside the gene matches. The CDR3 is 12 residues long. CDR1 LNHDA and CDR2 SQIVND come from the germline V gene (reference sequence).

The genes are TRBV4-1 and TRBJ1-2; weak D call: TRBD1 (6 bases). V lost 4 bases to trimming and J lost 6 bases, with 12 bases between them. The CDR3 is 13 amino acids. Germline V lookup: CDR1 MGHRA, CDR2 YSYEKL. The CDR3 loop is CASSPPGAHGYTF. CDR3 DNA sequence: TGCGCCAGCAGCCCCCCGGGGGCTCATGGCTACACCTTC.

The V and J genes are TRBV4-1 and TRBJ1-2; possible D gene TRBD1, 5 bases. The CDR3 has 16 residues. V was trimmed by 0 bases and J by 4 bases, leaving 15 bases between them. Germline V CDR1 and CDR2: MGHRA, YSYEKL. CDR3 in DNA: TGCGCCAGCAGCCAAGATCCCGGAGGGGCCTCCTATGGCTACACCTTC. Translated, it gives CASSQDPGGASYGYTF.

This clone was detected only a few times. V is TRBV4-1 and J is TRBJ2-7, with no clear D. The CDR3 covers 13 residues. CDR1 MGHRA and CDR2 YSYEKL come from the germline V gene. The V gene lost 0 bases and the J gene lost 2 bases, with 5 bases spanning the gap. The CDR3 nucleotides read TGCGCCAGCAGCCAAGACAGCGCCTACGAGCAGTACTTC. Amino acid sequence: CASSQDSAYEQYF.

V and J are TRBV2 and TRBJ2-5, with TRBD2 matching 7 bases. V was pared by 6 bases and J by 5 bases, with 6 bases of the junction left unmatched. Germline V CDR1 and CDR2: SNHLY, FYNNEI. The CDR3 covers 13 residues. CDR3 in amino acids: CASSERGGETQYF. CDR3 DNA: TGTGCCAGCAGCGAGCGGGGTGGGGAGACCCAGTACTTC.

The V and J genes are TRBV5-1 and TRBJ2-7; 7 bases match TRBD1. Trimming cost V 2 bases and J 4 bases; bases outside gene matches: 9. CDR1 and CDR2 (germline): SGHRS, YFSETQ. CDR3 length: 15 residues. The CDR3 DNA reads as TGCGCCAGCAGCTTCTTGGGACAGCCACAGTACGAGCAGTACTTC. Translated, it gives CASSFLGQPQYEQYF.

Only a few counts were recorded for this clone. The chain uses TRBV28 and TRBJ2-3, with TRBD1 matching over 7 bases. V lost 6 bases, J lost 5 bases, and 8 bases stayed unmatched. In germline, CDR1 is MDHEN, CDR2 SYDVKM. The CDR3 sequence is 14 residues long. The DNA for the CDR3 is TGTGCCAGCAGGGCCGGGACAGCGGTAGATACGCAGTATTTT. It yields the protein CASRAGTAVDTQYF.

The chain combines TRBV10-3 with TRBJ1-1, with D unresolved. CDR1 and CDR2 (germline): ENHRY, SYGVKD. The CDR3 has 14 amino acids. Trimming left V 3 bases short and J 0 bases short, with 8 bases between. CDR3 DNA: TGTGCCATCAGTGAAGAGAACATGAACACTGAAGCTTTCTTT. Protein product: CAISEENMNTEAFF.

This chain uses TRBV5-1 with TRBJ1-2; the D gene is possibly TRBD1 (5 bases). The CDR3 loop spans 14 amino acids. The V gene's germline CDR1 is SGHRS and CDR2 YFSETQ. V lost 4 bases and J lost 4, with 14 bases in between. In DNA form, the CDR3 reads TGCGCCAGCAGCGACTGGACTGGGGGCTATGGCTACACCTTC. This gives the protein CASSDWTGGYGYTF.

This chain connects TRBV29-1 to TRBJ2-7; D is possibly TRBD1 (6 bases). The germline gives CDR1 SQVTM, CDR2 ANQGSEA. V gave up 7 bases and J gave up 2 bases, with 15 bases separating them. The CDR3 covers 13 residues. CDR3 in amino acids: CSAARDKTYEQYF. In nucleotides, the CDR3 is TGCAGCGCCGCCAGGGACAAGACCTACGAGCAGTACTTC.